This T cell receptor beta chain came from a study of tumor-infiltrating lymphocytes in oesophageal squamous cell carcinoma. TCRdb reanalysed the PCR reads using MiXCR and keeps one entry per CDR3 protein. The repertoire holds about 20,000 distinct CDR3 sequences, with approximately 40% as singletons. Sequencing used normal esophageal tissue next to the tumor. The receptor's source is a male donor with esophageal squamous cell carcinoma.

This CDR3 is CASSLFSGTNTGELFF. As DNA, the CDR3 is TGTGCCAGCAGTTTATTTTCGGGAACGAACACCGGGGAGCTGTTTTTT. The chain links TRBV27 to TRBJ2-2, with D possibly matching TRBD2 (5 bases). V was pared by 1 base and J by 0 bases, with 9 bases between. Germline CDR1 is MNHEY and CDR2 is SMNVEV (reference sequence). This CDR3 comprises 16 residues.